Only one count was recorded for the clone carrying this T cell receptor (beta chain). Trimming took off 1 base at V and 2 bases at J, with 19 bases between the two ends. Germline-derived CDR1 and CDR2 are SGHNT and YYREEE (reference sequence). CDR3 length: 17 amino acids. This record belongs to a study of OX40 agonist ivuxolimab in advanced cancers. Measured with immunoSEQ multiplex PCR; TCRdb has only the in-frame clones, and not every one. The sample lists about 62,000 clones; 88% were seen once. The receptor was derived from an adult with an advanced solid tumor such as melanoma, head and neck, liver or kidney cancer. The V call is TRBV5-4, the J call TRBJ2-7; possibly TRBD2 for D (7 bases). Sequencing was performed on CD4+ or CD8+ T cells sorted from blood, taken in a trial of the OX40 agonist ivuxolimab. DNA of the CDR3: TGTGCCAGCAGCTTGTCCGCCCCCCGGGGGGCCACCTACGAGCAGTACTTC. Its protein product is CASSLSAPRGATYEQYF.